This is a list of T cell receptor beta chains from one sample in a study of siplizumab effects on memory and regulatory T cells. Only in-frame clones appear in the TCRdb table, and some are missing; sequencing was by immunoSEQ multiplex PCR. This sample has some 100,000 clones, with 80% to 95% found just once. Sequenced: CD4+ T cells sorted from blood. The receptors originated from a human donor in good health. Some clones in this sample may be carry-over from other donors' samples. The CDR3 runs from the conserved cysteine through the conserved F or W. A D gene is named only where the DNA matches it firmly. The size of a clone is reported for some rows only, either as once, few or many, or as a class for expanded clones.

V gene	clone size	J gene	CDR3 length	D gene	CDR3 DNA	CDR3 protein
TRBV5-4	-	TRBJ2-1	16	-	TGTGCCAGCAGCCGAACCGACCAGCGCGGATACAATGAGCAGTTCTTC	CASSRTDQRGYNEQFF
TRBV30	-	TRBJ1-2	13	-	TGTGCCTGGAGTGTAGGGTTCGACTATGGCTACACCTTC	CAWSVGFDYGYTF
TRBV6-1	few	TRBJ1-2	14	TRBD1	TGTGCCAGCAGCCGAGACAGGGATGGGTATGGCTACACCTTC	CASSRDRDGYGYTF
TRBV27	-	TRBJ2-3	16	TRBD1	TGTGCCAGCAAGAGGGACAGGGCTTTTCACACAGATACGCAGTATTTT	CASKRDRAFHTDTQYF
TRBV4-2	-	TRBJ2-2	17	TRBD2	TGTGCCAGCAGCCAAGATGCGGCTAGCGGGCCGACCGGGGAGCTGTTTTTT	CASSQDAASGPTGELFF
TRBV30	-	TRBJ2-4	13	-	TGTGCCTGGAGAGTCGAATTAGGGAGCATTCAGTACTTC	CAWRVELGSIQYF
TRBV25-1	-	TRBJ2-2	16	TRBD2	TGTGCCAGCAGTGATAAGGGTTGGGGAGGGACCGGGGAGCTGTTTTTT	CASSDKGWGGTGELFF
TRBV7-9	-	TRBJ1-2	15	-	TGTGCCAGCAGTATAGGGCTGGGGGGAAACTATGGCTACACCTTC	CASSIGLGGNYGYTF
TRBV9	-	TRBJ2-2	14	-	TGTGCCAGCAGCCGGACAGAGAACACCGGGGAGCTGTTTTTT	CASSRTENTGELFF
TRBV28	-	TRBJ2-4	14	TRBD1	TGTGCCAGCAGTCCCCCAGGGGGCAAAGACATTCAGTACTTC	CASSPPGGKDIQYF
TRBV25-1	-	TRBJ2-5	11	-	TGTGCCAGCAGTGGTCAAGAGACCCAGTACTTC	CASSGQETQYF
TRBV6-1	-	TRBJ2-4	16	-	TGTGCCAGCAGTGAAGGAGTTCGGCCCCCACCCCCCATTCAGTACTTC	CASSEGVRPPPPIQYF
TRBV15	-	TRBJ2-1	16	TRBD2	TGTGCCACCAGCAGGGATCTAGCGGGAGACTACAATGAGCAGTTCTTC	CATSRDLAGDYNEQFF
TRBV18	-	TRBJ2-7	17	-	TGTGCCAGCTCACGGACCTTGGCTGGTCAGGGGCTCCACGAGCAGTACTTC	CASSRTLAGQGLHEQYF
TRBV19	-	TRBJ2-7	15	-	TGTGCCAGTAGTATGTGGTCGGACAAGACCTACGAGCAGTACTTC	CASSMWSDKTYEQYF
TRBV6-7	-	TRBJ2-3	16	TRBD1	TGTGCCAGCAGTTACTCAGACAGGGGCAGCACAGATACGCAGTATTTT	CASSYSDRGSTDTQYF
TRBV27	-	TRBJ1-1	17	-	TGTGCCAGCAGTACTGGGACGGAGATGGTTTGGTACACTGAAGCTTTCTTT	CASSTGTEMVWYTEAFF
TRBV2	few	TRBJ1-2	12	TRBD1	TGTGCCAGCAGTGACCGGGACAGGAGGGCCCCCTTC	CASSDRDRRAPF
TRBV10-3	few	TRBJ1-1	14	-	TGTGCCATCAGTGAGTATCGAGGGGACACTGAAGCTTTCTTT	CAISEYRGDTEAFF
TRBV27	-	TRBJ2-3	15	-	TGTGCCAGCAGTGCCCGGGACGGTTACACAGATACGCAGTATTTT	CASSARDGYTDTQYF
TRBV5-1	-	TRBJ2-5	16	TRBD2	TGCGCCAGCAGCTTGGATGTGGCGGGAGGGCCTGAGACCCAGTACTTC	CASSLDVAGGPETQYF
TRBV28	-	TRBJ2-7	15	-	TGTGCCAGCAGTTTAACCCCGACAGATTCCTACGAGCAGTACTTC	CASSLTPTDSYEQYF
TRBV11-2	-	TRBJ1-2	14	TRBD1	TGTACCAGCAGCTTAGATGCAGGGGGCTATGGCTACACCTTC	CTSSLDAGGYGYTF
TRBV7-8	-	TRBJ1-4	15	TRBD1	TGTGCCAGCAGCTTAGTTACAGGGGGCAATGAAAAACTGTTTTTT	CASSLVTGGNEKLFF
TRBV6-6	-	TRBJ1-3	16	-	TGTGCCAGCAGTTACGCCTTCCCCGGTACTGGAAACACCATATATTTT	CASSYAFPGTGNTIYF
TRBV27	few	TRBJ1-2	14	TRBD1	TGTGCCAGCAAGGGCGTCCGACAGGGAGATGGCTACACCTTC	CASKGVRQGDGYTF
TRBV7-2	-	TRBJ2-5	13	-	TGTGCCAGCAGCTTGAGTATCCAAGAGACCCAGTACTTC	CASSLSIQETQYF
TRBV28	-	TRBJ1-2	16	TRBD1	TGTGCCAGCAGTTCCTCCGGGACAGGGATGGCGGGAGGCTACACCTTC	CASSSSGTGMAGGYTF
TRBV4-2	once	TRBJ1-4	14	-	TGTGCCAGCAGCCAAGCAACCCTTAATGAAAAACTGTTTTTT	CASSQATLNEKLFF
TRBV5-6	-	TRBJ2-1	16	TRBD2	TGTGCCAGCAGCGCAAACCTAGCGGGACCTTACAATGAGCAGTTCTTC	CASSANLAGPYNEQFF
TRBV11-2	-	TRBJ1-1	15	-	TGTGCCAGCGTGGACTCCGGGGGTCCAAACACTGAAGCTTTCTTT	CASVDSGGPNTEAFF
TRBV5-1	-	TRBJ1-4	15	TRBD1	TGCGCCAGCAGCTACACGAGGGACAGGTTCGAAAAACTGTTTTTT	CASSYTRDRFEKLFF
TRBV4-1	many	TRBJ1-5	16	TRBD1	TGCGCCAGCAGCCAAGATGGTGCAGGGGGCGTACAGCCCCAGCATTTT	CASSQDGAGGVQPQHF
TRBV4-2	-	TRBJ2-7	15	TRBD2	TGTGCCAGCAGCTCGAGGACTAGCGGCCCCTACGAGCAGTACTTC	CASSSRTSGPYEQYF